This is a list of T cell receptor beta chains from one sample in a study of cytomegalovirus exposure and HLA in healthy donors. Sequencing used immunoSEQ multiplex PCR; TCRdb keeps in-frame clones, though not all of them. In the table there are about 130,000 clones, roughly 80% of which are singletons. Material: PBMCs. Receptors originate from a man aged 18-30 years in good health and CMV-seropositive. CDR3s include the opening cysteine and the closing phenylalanine or tryptophan. The D gene is left open where the match is weak. Rows may omit the clone size; those that give it use once, few, many or a size class.

v_call: TRBV7-9; j_call: TRBJ1-3; clone_size: .; d_call: .; cdr3_aa: CASSHNYPPGNTIYF; cdr3_nt: TGTGCCAGCAGCCATAACTACCCCCCCGGAAACACCATATATTTT
v_call: TRBV2; j_call: TRBJ1-5; clone_size: .; d_call: .; cdr3_aa: CASRLYARTVSNQPQHF; cdr3_nt: TGTGCCAGCCGGCTCTATGCAAGGACAGTTAGCAATCAGCCCCAGCATTTT
v_call: TRBV30; j_call: TRBJ2-1; clone_size: .; d_call: .; cdr3_aa: CAWTATRFSYNEQFF; cdr3_nt: TGTGCCTGGACCGCCACTAGATTCTCCTACAATGAGCAGTTCTTC
v_call: TRBV11-2; j_call: TRBJ1-6; clone_size: .; d_call: TRBD1; cdr3_aa: CASSSDRGQGSPLHF; cdr3_nt: TGTGCCAGCAGCTCCGACAGGGGGCAAGGTTCACCCCTCCACTTT
v_call: TRBV7-8; j_call: TRBJ1-1; clone_size: .; d_call: .; cdr3_aa: CASSLASEGNTEAFF; cdr3_nt: TGTGCCAGCAGCTTAGCATCGGAGGGGAACACTGAAGCTTTCTTT
v_call: TRBV4-2; j_call: TRBJ2-4; clone_size: .; d_call: TRBD1; cdr3_aa: CASSRGRETGVGKNIQYF; cdr3_nt: TGTGCCAGCAGCCGGGGAAGGGAGACAGGGGTTGGGAAAAACATTCAGTACTTC
v_call: TRBV5-1; j_call: TRBJ2-7; clone_size: .; d_call: TRBD2; cdr3_aa: CASSVAGVYEQYF; cdr3_nt: TGCGCCAGCAGCGTAGCGGGTGTCTACGAGCAGTACTTC
v_call: TRBV11-2; j_call: TRBJ2-7; clone_size: .; d_call: TRBD1; cdr3_aa: CASSLRQGEQYF; cdr3_nt: TGTGCCAGCAGCTTAAGACAGGGGGAGCAGTACTTC
v_call: TRBV19; j_call: TRBJ1-4; clone_size: .; d_call: TRBD1; cdr3_aa: CASSITGVLNEKLFF; cdr3_nt: TGTGCCAGTAGTATCACAGGGGTCTTGAATGAAAAACTGTTTTTT
v_call: TRBV2; j_call: TRBJ2-1; clone_size: .; d_call: .; cdr3_aa: CASSDRRAGSNEQFF; cdr3_nt: TGTGCCAGCAGTGATCGTCGGGCGGGAAGCAATGAGCAGTTCTTC
v_call: TRBV7-9; j_call: TRBJ1-2; clone_size: .; d_call: .; cdr3_aa: CSSSYSTGTTDYGYTF; cdr3_nt: TGTTCCAGCAGCTACTCGACCGGGACAACGGACTATGGCTACACCTTC
v_call: TRBV7-9; j_call: TRBJ1-5; clone_size: .; d_call: .; cdr3_aa: CASSKDSYQPQHF; cdr3_nt: TGTGCCAGCAGCAAGGACAGTTATCAGCCCCAGCATTTT
v_call: TRBV9; j_call: TRBJ2-1; clone_size: .; d_call: .; cdr3_aa: CASSSSGIYNEQFF; cdr3_nt: TGTGCCAGCAGCAGCTCGGGAATCTACAATGAGCAGTTCTTC
v_call: TRBV7-2; j_call: TRBJ2-7; clone_size: once; d_call: .; cdr3_aa: CASSLVGQTYEQYF; cdr3_nt: TGTGCCAGCAGCTTAGTAGGACAGACCTACGAGCAGTACTTC
v_call: TRBV5-4; j_call: TRBJ1-1; clone_size: few; d_call: .; cdr3_aa: CASSWTFGENTEAFF; cdr3_nt: TGTGCCAGCAGCTGGACGTTCGGGGAGAACACTGAAGCTTTCTTT
v_call: TRBV25-1; j_call: TRBJ2-3; clone_size: few; d_call: .; cdr3_aa: CASSEKTGALTDTQYF; cdr3_nt: TGTGCCAGCAGTGAAAAGACAGGAGCTCTCACAGATACGCAGTATTTT
v_call: TRBV6-5; j_call: TRBJ2-2; clone_size: .; d_call: .; cdr3_aa: CASSYTRHHTGELFF; cdr3_nt: TGTGCCAGCAGTTACACCCGACATCACACCGGGGAGCTGTTTTTT
v_call: TRBV30; j_call: TRBJ2-5; clone_size: .; d_call: TRBD2; cdr3_aa: CAWSVGTSGRGETQYF; cdr3_nt: TGTGCCTGGAGTGTAGGGACTAGCGGGAGGGGGGAGACCCAGTACTTC
v_call: TRBV5-6; j_call: TRBJ1-1; clone_size: .; d_call: TRBD1; cdr3_aa: CASSPRQGMNTEAFF; cdr3_nt: TGTGCCAGCAGCCCGCGACAGGGAATGAACACTGAAGCTTTCTTT
v_call: TRBV5-1; j_call: TRBJ2-7; clone_size: .; d_call: .; cdr3_aa: CASSLSGEQYF; cdr3_nt: TGCGCCAGCAGCTTATCAGGGGAGCAGTACTTC
v_call: TRBV5-1; j_call: TRBJ2-1; clone_size: .; d_call: TRBD1; cdr3_aa: CASSLGTGLNEQFF; cdr3_nt: TGCGCCAGCAGCTTGGGGACAGGGCTGAATGAGCAGTTCTTC
v_call: TRBV5-1; j_call: TRBJ2-3; clone_size: .; d_call: .; cdr3_aa: CASKEEDTQYF; cdr3_nt: TGCGCCAGCAAGGAGGAAGATACGCAGTATTTT
v_call: TRBV19; j_call: TRBJ2-2; clone_size: .; d_call: TRBD1; cdr3_aa: CASIGQGVTGELFF; cdr3_nt: TGTGCCAGTATTGGACAGGGTGTCACCGGGGAGCTGTTTTTT
v_call: TRBV6-5; j_call: TRBJ2-5; clone_size: .; d_call: TRBD2; cdr3_aa: CASRHGGTETQYF; cdr3_nt: TGTGCCAGCAGACACGGGGGGACAGAGACCCAGTACTTC
v_call: TRBV7-2; j_call: TRBJ2-1; clone_size: .; d_call: .; cdr3_aa: CASSLARLGNEQFF; cdr3_nt: TGTGCCAGCAGCTTAGCCCGACTAGGGAATGAGCAGTTCTTC
v_call: TRBV19; j_call: TRBJ2-5; clone_size: .; d_call: .; cdr3_aa: CASSISTEETQYF; cdr3_nt: TGTGCCAGTAGTATATCTACAGAAGAGACCCAGTACTTC
v_call: TRBV7-9; j_call: TRBJ1-1; clone_size: few; d_call: .; cdr3_aa: CASSPWEGDTEAFF; cdr3_nt: TGTGCCAGCAGTCCCTGGGAGGGTGACACTGAAGCTTTCTTT
v_call: TRBV30; j_call: TRBJ2-2; clone_size: .; d_call: TRBD2; cdr3_aa: CAWRSGRANTGELFF; cdr3_nt: TGTGCCTGGAGGAGCGGGAGGGCGAACACCGGGGAGCTGTTTTTT
v_call: TRBV25-1; j_call: TRBJ2-2; clone_size: .; d_call: TRBD2; cdr3_aa: CASGTSGNTGELFF; cdr3_nt: TGTGCCAGCGGGACTAGCGGAAACACCGGGGAGCTGTTTTTT
v_call: TRBV5-1; j_call: TRBJ2-3; clone_size: few; d_call: .; cdr3_aa: CASSSGLGADTQYF; cdr3_nt: TGCGCCAGCAGCTCGGGATTGGGAGCTGATACGCAGTATTTT
v_call: TRBV27; j_call: TRBJ2-7; clone_size: .; d_call: TRBD1; cdr3_aa: CASSLPDRAASYEQYF; cdr3_nt: TGTGCCAGCAGTCTACCCGACAGGGCGGCAAGCTACGAGCAGTACTTC
v_call: TRBV6-1; j_call: TRBJ2-7; clone_size: .; d_call: .; cdr3_aa: CASSSPLLNEQYF; cdr3_nt: TGTGCCAGCAGCTCCCCCTTGTTAAACGAGCAGTACTTC
v_call: TRBV19; j_call: TRBJ1-2; clone_size: .; d_call: TRBD1; cdr3_aa: CASSIKTGGYYGYTF; cdr3_nt: TGTGCCAGTAGTATTAAGACAGGGGGCTACTATGGCTACACCTTC
v_call: TRBV6-1; j_call: TRBJ2-3; clone_size: few; d_call: .; cdr3_aa: CASSEWGSVSTDTQYF; cdr3_nt: TGTGCCAGCAGTGAATGGGGTAGCGTGAGCACAGATACGCAGTATTTT
v_call: TRBV7-9; j_call: TRBJ1-4; clone_size: few; d_call: .; cdr3_aa: CASSPGGGWGEKLFF; cdr3_nt: TGTGCCAGCAGCCCGGGGGGAGGCTGGGGTGAAAAACTGTTTTTT
v_call: TRBV4-1; j_call: TRBJ1-5; clone_size: .; d_call: .; cdr3_aa: CASSQDLRDQPQHF; cdr3_nt: TGCGCCAGCAGCCAAGATCTTCGGGATCAGCCCCAGCATTTT
v_call: TRBV6-5; j_call: TRBJ1-6; clone_size: .; d_call: .; cdr3_aa: CASSEAWNSPLHF; cdr3_nt: TGTGCCAGCTCGGAGGCGTGGAATTCACCCCTCCACTTT
v_call: TRBV10-3; j_call: TRBJ1-1; clone_size: .; d_call: TRBD1; cdr3_aa: CATRGTGGGEAFF; cdr3_nt: TGTGCCACCAGAGGGACAGGGGGCGGAGAAGCTTTCTTT
v_call: TRBV29-1; j_call: TRBJ1-1; clone_size: .; d_call: TRBD1; cdr3_aa: CSGSQGAEAFF; cdr3_nt: TGCAGCGGGTCTCAGGGGGCTGAAGCTTTCTTT
v_call: TRBV14; j_call: TRBJ1-1; clone_size: few; d_call: .; cdr3_aa: CASSQDSNTEAFF; cdr3_nt: TGTGCCAGCAGCCAAGACAGTAACACTGAAGCTTTCTTT